This T cell receptor (beta chain) was sequenced for a study of T cell responses to AZD1222 COVID-19 vaccine. Sequencing was performed with immunoSEQ multiplex PCR; in TCRdb, only in-frame clones are kept and a portion is missing. The sample has under 130,000 clones; less than 95% are singletons. Findings of the study overall: Among spike-specific TCRs, nearly half reportedly target unmutated variant regions.

About this clone itself: Its antigen is unknown.

Trimming took 6 bases from V and 4 from J; bases not matched to a gene: 6. Looked up from germline, CDR1 is MRHNA and CDR2 is SNTAGT. This CDR3 region has 14 residues. This sequence was found in an adult in good health. The rearrangement joins TRBV6-4 to TRBJ1-1; 9 nucleotides align to TRBD1. Sequenced material: peripheral blood, taken on day 0 of AZD1222 vaccination. The CDR3 bases are TGTGCCAGCAGATCAACAGGGGGCATCACTGAAGCTTTCTTT. Translated: CASRSTGGITEAFF.